This T cell receptor (beta chain) was recovered during a study of blood T cell repertoires in COVID-19. Study as a whole: Collection of acute and convalescent COVID-19 samples took place in the United States, Italy and Spain. The analysed material was cDNA or gDNA that came from T cells, B-cell-depleted T cells, or PBMCs.

Sequenced by immunoSEQ multiplex PCR; TCRdb stores in-frame clones only, minus some. The sample contains 200,000 to 250,000 clones, approximately 87% of which appear only once. The CDR3 has 15 amino acids. V was trimmed by 5 bases and J by 2 bases, leaving 14 bases between them. Germline loops: CDR1 MDHEN, CDR2 SYDVKM. V gene TRBV28 combines with J gene TRBJ2-3, with a weak D call TRBD2 (5 bases). This sequence was found in a man aged 55 to 70 who had recovered from COVID-19. Sequencing input: peripheral blood. CDR3 sequence (DNA): TGTGCCAGCAGTGAAGCTAGCATCTTCACAGATACGCAGTATTTT. The encoded protein is CASSEASIFTDTQYF.